The 15 T cell receptor beta chains presented below share a single source sample, sequenced in a study of monozygotic twins with inflammatory bowel disease. After re-calling the 5' RACE reads, TCRdb lists one entry per CDR3 protein, DNA absent. Its clone listing holds about 350,000 distinct CDR3 sequences. The source material was blood. The origin of the receptors is a human donor with ulcerative colitis or Crohn's disease, or a healthy co-twin of an affected twin (not recorded which).

The chain has TRBV27 and TRBJ2-7. The CDR3 is 17 residues long. CDR1 and CDR2 (germline): MNHEY, SMNVEV (reference sequence). This CDR3 reads CASSSLATAKESYEQYF.

The chain links TRBV7-2 to TRBJ1-5; lacking DNA, the TRBD1 call made by TCRdb goes unchecked. Germline CDR1 reads SGHTA; CDR2 reads FQGNSA. CDR3 length: 15 residues. The CDR3 spells CASSLEISGRQPQHF.

This rearrangement joins TRBV12-2 to TRBJ2-3. TRBV12-2 is a pseudogene locus. The CDR3 is 16 residues long. The CDR3 here is CASRRGLADFTDTQYF.

The chain uses TRBV27 and TRBJ2-7; TCRdb's D call of TRBD1 is untestable without DNA. Germline CDR1 reads MNHEY; CDR2 reads SMNVEV (reference sequence). The CDR3 totals 13 residues. CDR3 sequence: CASSSYRGYEQYF.

V and J are TRBV7-6 and TRBJ2-2; TCRdb's D call of TRBD1 is untestable without DNA. This CDR3 has 14 amino acids. Germline V CDR1 and CDR2: SGHVS, FNYEAQ. The CDR3 sequence: CASSSRDDTGELFF.

The chain is built from TRBV5-1 and TRBJ2-7; TCRdb proposes TRBD1, but this gene call is untestable without DNA. CDR1 and CDR2 (germline): SGHRS, YFSETQ. The CDR3 is 15 residues long. CDR3 region: CASSPDNSNLYEQYF.

The CDR3 reads CASSEGTGLQGYTF. The chain carries TRBV25-1 and TRBJ1-2; absent DNA, TCRdb's TRBD1 call cannot be checked. The CDR3 spans 14 residues. Germline V gives CDR1 MGHDK, CDR2 SYGVNS.

The gene calls are TRBV11-2 and TRBJ2-2. The CDR3 totals 15 residues. Germline values: CDR1 SGHAT, CDR2 FQNNGV. CDR3: CASSPRGGNTGELFF.

This rearrangement joins TRBV18 to TRBJ1-1; TCRdb designates TRBD1, a call that cannot be tested without DNA. This CDR3 comprises 15 residues. The germline CDR1 and CDR2 sequences are KGHSH and LQKENI. The CDR3 region is CASSPGTGTDTEAFF.

V gene TRBV27 combines with J gene TRBJ1-3. CDR1 and CDR2 (germline): MNHEY, SMNVEV (reference sequence). This CDR3 has 15 amino acids. The CDR3 protein is CASSSTLSSGNTIYF.

The chain is built from TRBV20-1 and TRBJ2-2; the D gene TCRdb calls, TRBD2, cannot be checked with no DNA. The CDR3 length is 15 residues. Per germline, CDR1 DFQATT and CDR2 SNEGSKA (reference sequence). CDR3 protein: CSARVGRRSTGELFF.

This rearrangement joins TRBV10-2 to TRBJ1-5. This CDR3 comprises 17 residues. Germline V gene lookup returns CDR1 WSHSY and CDR2 SAAADI. CDR3 region: CASSESGRSFSNQPQHF.

The chain recombines TRBV7-2 with TRBJ1-3; TCRdb designates TRBD1, a call that cannot be tested without DNA. The CDR3 runs to 14 residues. Per the germline V gene, CDR1 is SGHTA and CDR2 is FQGNSA. CDR3 in amino acids: CASSLPGQGLTIYF.

This chain joins TRBV5-1 and TRBJ2-3; TCRdb's D call of TRBD2 is untestable without DNA. This CDR3 is 16 amino acids long. Germline values: CDR1 SGHRS, CDR2 YFSETQ. CDR3: CASSSGTSGIRDTQYF.

The chain employs TRBV7-8 and TRBJ2-1; checking the TCRdb D call of TRBD1 is not possible without DNA. There are 14 residues in the CDR3. The germline V gene has CDR1 SGHVS and CDR2 FQNEAQ. The CDR3 reads CASSLVGGYNEQFF.